The 29 T cell receptor beta chains listed next were all sequenced from one sample in a study of T cell responses to AZD1222 COVID-19 vaccine. Sequencing was performed with immunoSEQ multiplex PCR; in TCRdb, only in-frame clones are kept and a portion is missing. The profile shows roughly 100,000 clones, 85% to 90% of them singletons. The specimen was peripheral blood, collected on day 0 of AZD1222 vaccination. These receptors all stem from an adult in good health.

CDR3: CASSQERLDTGNTIYF. CDR3 bases: TGTGCCAGCAGCCAAGAAAGATTGGACACCGGAAACACCATATATTTT. The rearrangement links TRBV3-1 (or the pseudogene TRBV3-2) to TRBJ1-3; TRBD1 might be the D (5 bases). The V gene's germline CDR1 is LGHDT and CDR2 YNNKEL (reference sequence). Trimming pared 0 bases from V and 4 bases from J, leaving 13 bases between. The CDR3 spans 16 residues.

The chain combines TRBV3-1 (or the pseudogene TRBV3-2) with TRBJ2-7, with D possibly called TRBD1 or TRBD2 (6 bases each). Looked up from germline, CDR1 is LGHDT and CDR2 is YNNKEL (reference sequence). Trimming took off 7 bases at V and 2 bases at J, with 21 bases between the two ends. The CDR3 has 16 amino acids. The CDR3 sequence is CASNTEGDVPTYEQYF. CDR3 coding DNA: TGTGCCAGCAATACGGAGGGGGACGTGCCTACCTACGAGCAGTACTTC.

This chain joins TRBV5-5 and TRBJ1-2, with 9 bases lining up with TRBD1. With 4 bases clipped from V and 4 bases from J, the junction kept 8 bases outside the gene matches. Germline CDR1 reads SGHKS; CDR2 reads YYEKEE (reference sequence). The length of the CDR3 is 15 residues. For the CDR3, the DNA is TGTGCCAGCAGCACGCCCGACAGGGGGGCCTATGGCTACACCTTC. This encodes CASSTPDRGAYGYTF.

The rearrangement joins TRBV24-1 to TRBJ2-7; a possible D gene is TRBD2 (8 bases). With 4 bases removed from V and 6 bases from J, the gap between germline ends came to 30 bases. In germline, CDR1 is KGHDR, CDR2 SFDVKD. The CDR3 is made up of 19 amino acids. The CDR3: CATSEDRVRSGVVRVEQYF. The CDR3 nucleotides are TGTGCCACCAGTGAAGACAGGGTCCGTAGCGGGGTGGTGAGGGTCGAGCAGTACTTC.

The chain carries TRBV28 and TRBJ2-7; 9 nucleotides line up with TRBD1. V shed 5 bases, J shed 2 bases, and the junction held 13 bases outside the gene matches. Germline V gene lookup returns CDR1 MDHEN and CDR2 SYDVKM. This CDR3 contains 17 residues. The CDR3 sequence: CASSPSLGQGQTYEQYF. As DNA, the CDR3 is TGTGCCAGCAGTCCCAGCCTGGGACAGGGACAAACCTACGAGCAGTACTTC.

The chain links TRBV5-8 to TRBJ2-5; 13 bases line up with TRBD2. The ends lost 4 bases at V and 5 bases at J; junction bases unmatched: 8. This CDR3 spans 16 amino acids. The germline V gene has CDR1 SGHTS and CDR2 YDEGEE. The DNA of the CDR3 is TGTGCCAGCAGCCCCGGACTAGCGGGAGACCTGGAGACCCAGTACTTC. It encodes CASSPGLAGDLETQYF.

The V gene is TRBV5-5, the J gene TRBJ1-3, with D unresolved. Looked up from germline, CDR1 is SGHKS and CDR2 is YYEKEE (reference sequence). Trimming removed 0 bases from V and 1 base from J, with 11 bases in between. CDR3 size: 16 residues. For the CDR3, the DNA is TGTGCCAGCAGCTTGGCCGGGCCCTTGTCTGGAAACACCATATATTTT. Residues: CASSLAGPLSGNTIYF.

The chain recombines TRBV4-1 with TRBJ1-5; D remains ambiguous. The CDR3 extends over 13 amino acids. Germline V gene data show CDR1 as MGHRA and CDR2 as YSYEKL. V was pared by 0 bases and J by 6 bases, with 6 bases between. CDR3 amino acids: CASSQEEFQPQHF. DNA for the CDR3: TGCGCCAGCAGCCAAGAGGAGTTTCAGCCCCAGCATTTT.

This clone was found once. This chain links TRBV11-3 with TRBJ2-3, with a possible D match to TRBD2 (7 bases). CDR1 and CDR2 from the germline V gene are SGHNT and YENEEA. The CDR3 spans 16 residues. Trimming left V 5 bases short and J 3 bases short, with 18 bases between. The CDR3 region is CASSRWGGHGTDTQYF. The DNA of the CDR3 is TGTGCCAGCAGCCGGTGGGGGGGGCATGGGACAGATACGCAGTATTTT.

This clone occurred once. The chain carries TRBV9 and TRBJ2-1; D is ambiguous. CDR3 length equals 12 residues. Trimming left V 2 bases short and J 8 bases short, with 8 bases between. Germline CDR1 SGDLS, CDR2 YYNGEE. As DNA, the CDR3 is TGTGCCAGCAGCGTGCTAAGCCATGAGCAGTTCTTC. The encoded protein is CASSVLSHEQFF.

This clone was picked up a small number of times. This chain uses TRBV10-3 with TRBJ2-7; 7 bases are shared with TRBD2. V was clipped by 10 bases and J by 0 bases; unmatched bases: 6. Germline CDR1 reads ENHRY; CDR2 reads SYGVKD. This CDR3 is built from 13 residues. The CDR3 protein is CATGGGSSYEQYF. As DNA, the CDR3 is TGTGCCACGGGCGGGGGTTCCTCCTACGAGCAGTACTTC.

This chain joins TRBV5-5 and TRBJ2-1; tentative D call: TRBD2 (6 bases). CDR1 SGHKS and CDR2 YYEKEE come from the germline V gene (reference sequence). The CDR3 runs 15 residues. Trimming left V 2 bases short and J 2 bases short, with 11 bases between. The CDR3 reads CASSFLAGTYNEQFF. In DNA form, the CDR3 reads TGTGCCAGCAGCTTCTTGGCGGGGACCTACAATGAGCAGTTCTTC.

The rearrangement uses TRBV10-3 and TRBJ2-3; TRBD2 is a possible D gene (5 bases). The CDR3 covers 14 residues. Trimming cost V 7 bases and J 2 bases, with 13 bases left between them. Germline CDR1 and CDR2: ENHRY and SYGVKD. This CDR3 reads CAITSEGNTDTQYF. The CDR3 DNA follows: TGTGCCATCACCAGCGAGGGAAACACAGATACGCAGTATTTT.

The chain couples TRBV4-3 to TRBJ1-2, with TRBD1 identical over 7 bases. Germline trimming cut 3 bases from V and 8 bases from J; bases unmatched to any gene: 6. This CDR3 spans 13 amino acids. CDR1 is LGHNA and CDR2 is YSLEER in the germline V gene. The CDR3 loop is CASSQRQGSGYTF. CDR3 sequence (DNA): TGCGCCAGCAGCCAGAGACAGGGCTCCGGCTACACCTTC.

In this sample, this clone turned up a few times. The rearrangement links TRBV4-2 to TRBJ2-1, with 10 bases aligning to TRBD2. Trimming removed 0 bases from V and 7 bases from J; junction bases left unmatched: 6. The CDR3 has 16 residues. Per the germline V gene, CDR1 is LGHNA and CDR2 is YNFKEQ. The CDR3 is CASSQDRASGSNEQFF. Written as DNA, the CDR3 is TGTGCCAGCAGCCAAGATCGGGCTAGCGGGAGTAATGAGCAGTTCTTC.

This chain joins TRBV2 and TRBJ2-5, with D unresolved. This CDR3 is 13 amino acids long. Trimming took 8 bases from V and 1 from J, leaving 11 bases between them. Per germline, CDR1 SNHLY and CDR2 FYNNEI. The CDR3 region is CASGPQAQETQYF. The CDR3, as DNA: TGTGCCAGCGGCCCGCAGGCCCAAGAGACCCAGTACTTC.

CDR3 sequence: CATSIGTGGEEQFF. The DNA for the CDR3 is TGTGCCACCAGCATCGGGACAGGGGGTGAGGAGCAGTTCTTC. This chain links TRBV15 with TRBJ2-1; 11 bases match TRBD1. CDR3 length equals 14 residues. Germline V gene lookup returns CDR1 LNHNV and CDR2 YYDKDF (reference sequence). V trimming: 4 bases; J trimming: 10 bases; junction bases outside the gene matches: 6.

This CDR3 is CASSANTGSNEKLFF. The CDR3, as DNA: TGTGCCAGCAGTGCTAACACGGGTTCGAATGAAAAACTGTTTTTT. The chain has TRBV25-1 and TRBJ1-4, with unresolved D. Germline assignment: CDR1 MGHDK and CDR2 SYGVNS. With 4 bases removed from V and 5 bases from J, the gap between germline ends came to 14 bases. The length of the CDR3 is 15 residues. Complete variable domain (other parts from reference TRBV25-1 and TRBJ1-4): EADIYQTPRYLVIGTGKKITLECSQTMGHDKMYWYQQDPGMELHLIHYSYGVNSTEKGDLSSESTVSRIRTEHFPLTLESARPSHTSQYLCASSANTGSNEKLFFGSGTQLSVL.

The chain has TRBV18 and TRBJ2-7, with D maybe TRBD2 (6 bases). V was shortened by 3 bases and J by 6 bases, with 15 bases between the two germline ends. Germline CDR1 KGHSH, CDR2 LQKENI. There are 14 residues in the CDR3. For the CDR3, the DNA is TGTGCCAGCTCACCTGGGGGGAAAACGGGCGAGCAGTACTTC. This sequence encodes CASSPGGKTGEQYF. The whole variable domain, filled in from reference TRBV18 and TRBJ2-7, reads NAGVMQNPRHLVRRRGQEARLRCSPMKGHSHVYWYRQLPEEGLKFMVYLQKENIIDESGMPKERFSAEFPKEGPSILRIQQVVRGDSAAYFCASSPGGKTGEQYFGPGTRLTVT.

The chain links TRBV12-3 or TRBV12-4 to TRBJ2-3; D call uncertain. The CDR3 length is 13 residues. Trimming left V 5 bases short and J 0 bases short, with 6 bases between. The CDR3 spells CASSPESTDTQYF. The CDR3, as DNA: TGTGCCAGCAGTCCGGAGAGCACAGATACGCAGTATTTT.

The chain uses TRBV4-1 and TRBJ1-3; 8 nucleotides align to TRBD1. With 3 bases clipped from V and 2 bases from J, the junction kept 6 bases outside the gene matches. This CDR3 is 16 amino acids long. Germline values: CDR1 MGHRA, CDR2 YSYEKL. In DNA form, the CDR3 reads TGCGCCAGCAGCCAGCCCAGGACAGGGACTGGAAACACCATATATTTT. This sequence encodes CASSQPRTGTGNTIYF.

The V call is TRBV7-9, the J call TRBJ1-5, with TRBD1 identical over 10 bases. Germline CDR1 and CDR2: SEHNR and FQNEAQ (reference sequence). CDR3 size: 16 residues. The V gene end was trimmed by 5 bases and the J gene end by 2 bases; junction bases not matched to a gene: 6. CDR3: CASSRTGTGGNQPQHF. For the CDR3, the DNA is TGTGCCAGCAGCCGCACCGGGACAGGGGGCAATCAGCCCCAGCATTTT.

This clone was seen once. The V call is TRBV29-1, the J call TRBJ1-4, with D possibly being TRBD1 (5 bases). Germline CDR1 SQVTM, CDR2 ANQGSEA. The CDR3 consists of 13 residues. The V and J ends lost 7 bases and 5 bases respectively, with 14 bases between them. CDR3 coding DNA: TGCAGCGCTCAGGGCCAACTGAATGAAAAACTGTTTTTT. The encoded protein is CSAQGQLNEKLFF.

The chain joins TRBV7-9 to TRBJ2-1; 8 bases align to TRBD2. CDR1 and CDR2 from the germline V gene are SEHNR and FQNEAQ (reference sequence). Trimming took 5 bases from V and 2 from J; bases not matched to a gene: 8. This CDR3 region has 16 residues. CDR3 residues: CASSPRSTSAYNEQFF. The CDR3 bases are TGTGCCAGCAGCCCTCGCTCGACTAGCGCCTACAATGAGCAGTTCTTC. Using reference TRBV7-9 and TRBJ2-1 for the parts outside the CDR3, the full variable domain is DTGVSQNPRHKITKRGQNVTFRCDPISEHNRLYWYRQTLGQGPEFLTYFQNEAQLEKSRLLSDRFSAERPKGSFSTLEIQRTEQGDSAMYLCASSPRSTSAYNEQFFGPGTRLTVL.

J is TRBJ2-1 and V is TRBV10-3; 10 nucleotides align to TRBD2. From germline, CDR1 is ENHRY and CDR2 SYGVKD. The CDR3 extends over 14 amino acids. V was clipped by 10 bases and J by 9 bases; unmatched bases: 12. Written as DNA, the CDR3 is TGTGCCACAGCGGGAGGGGACATGATAGTTGAGCAGTTCTTC. It is translated as CATAGGDMIVEQFF.

V usage is TRBV7-9 and J usage is TRBJ2-7, with TRBD2 as a possible D gene (5 bases). The CDR3 has 14 amino acids. CDR1 is SEHNR and CDR2 is FQNEAQ in the germline V gene (reference sequence). The germline V and J ends were trimmed by 0 bases and 0 bases, with 6 bases remaining between them. CDR3 nucleotides: TGTGCCAGCAGCTTAGCGGCGGGCTCCTACGAGCAGTACTTC. This encodes CASSLAAGSYEQYF. Full variable domain (missing parts from reference TRBV7-9 and TRBJ2-7): DTGVSQNPRHKITKRGQNVTFRCDPISEHNRLYWYRQTLGQGPEFLTYFQNEAQLEKSRLLSDRFSAERPKGSFSTLEIQRTEQGDSAMYLCASSLAAGSYEQYFGPGTRLTVT.

The genes are TRBV5-1 and TRBJ2-1, with 9 bases identical to TRBD2. Germline-derived CDR1 and CDR2 are SGHRS and YFSETQ. V was pared by 3 bases and J by 0 bases, with 4 bases of the junction left unmatched. The CDR3 contains 16 residues. DNA of the CDR3: TGCGCCAGCAGCTGGGGACTAGCCAGCTCCTACAATGAGCAGTTCTTC. Translating it yields CASSWGLASSYNEQFF.

The V and J genes are TRBV5-8 and TRBJ2-7, with D perhaps matching TRBD1 (6 bases). With 2 bases removed from V and 2 bases from J, the gap between germline ends came to 11 bases. Germline lookup yields CDR1 SGHTS and CDR2 YDEGEE. The CDR3 covers 14 residues. The CDR3 DNA follows: TGTGCCAGCAGCTTACGGACAGTCCCCTACGAGCAGTACTTC. It is translated as CASSLRTVPYEQYF.

The J gene is TRBJ1-6, the V gene TRBV2, with 9 bases that match TRBD1. Per germline, CDR1 SNHLY and CDR2 FYNNEI. The length of the CDR3 is 15 residues. The V segment lost 7 bases and the J segment 4 bases; nucleotides outside the gene matches: 5. CDR3 sequence: CASTPDRGYNSPLHF. The CDR3 DNA reads as TGTGCCAGCACCCCGGACAGGGGATATAATTCACCCCTCCACTTT.